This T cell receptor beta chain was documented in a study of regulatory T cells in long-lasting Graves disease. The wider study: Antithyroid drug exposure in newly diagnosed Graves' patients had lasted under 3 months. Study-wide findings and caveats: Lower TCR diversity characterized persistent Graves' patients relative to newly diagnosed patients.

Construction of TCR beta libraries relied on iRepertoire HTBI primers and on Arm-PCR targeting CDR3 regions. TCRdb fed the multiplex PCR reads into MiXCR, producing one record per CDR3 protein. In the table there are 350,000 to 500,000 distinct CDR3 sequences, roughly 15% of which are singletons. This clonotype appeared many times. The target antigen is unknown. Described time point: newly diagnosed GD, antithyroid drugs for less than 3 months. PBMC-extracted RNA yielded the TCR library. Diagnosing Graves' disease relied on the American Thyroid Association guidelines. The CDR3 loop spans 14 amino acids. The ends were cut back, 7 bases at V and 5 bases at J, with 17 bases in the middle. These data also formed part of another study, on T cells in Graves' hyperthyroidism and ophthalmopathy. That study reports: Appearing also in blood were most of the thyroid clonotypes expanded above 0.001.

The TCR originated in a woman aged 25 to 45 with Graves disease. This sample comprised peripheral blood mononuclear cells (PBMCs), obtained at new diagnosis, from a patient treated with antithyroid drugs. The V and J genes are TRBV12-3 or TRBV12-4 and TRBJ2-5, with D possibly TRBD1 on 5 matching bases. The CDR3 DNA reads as TGTGCCAGCACTTTCAGGGCGACAGAGGAGACCCAGTACTTC. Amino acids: CASTFRATEETQYF.